This T cell receptor (beta chain) appears in the sequencing data of a study of blood T cell repertoires in COVID-19. Study-wide context: T cells, B-cell-depleted T cells, or PBMCs provided the cDNA or gDNA that served as material.

Authors' data handling: Reference gene primer amplification gave nucleated cell count estimates. The data were produced by immunoSEQ multiplex PCR, yet TCRdb's version contains in-frame clones alone and is incomplete. That table supplies the V and J calls and clone size; D and trimming were determined from the DNA. The data contain about 140,000 clones, around three quarters of them singletons. This clone was seen a handful of times. Deletions cut 6 bases from V and 9 bases from J, with 15 bases between. The CDR3 loop spans 14 amino acids. The germline V gene has CDR1 SNHLY and CDR2 FYNNEI. The chain uses TRBV2 and TRBJ1-6; D perhaps matches TRBD1 (6 bases). The sample taken for sequencing was peripheral blood. The TCR comes from a man of 80 years or more with acute or convalescent COVID-19. Written as DNA, the CDR3 is TGTGCCAGCAGCCAGACAGGTAGTGGTTCACCCCTCCACTTT. Protein sequence: CASSQTGSGSPLHF.